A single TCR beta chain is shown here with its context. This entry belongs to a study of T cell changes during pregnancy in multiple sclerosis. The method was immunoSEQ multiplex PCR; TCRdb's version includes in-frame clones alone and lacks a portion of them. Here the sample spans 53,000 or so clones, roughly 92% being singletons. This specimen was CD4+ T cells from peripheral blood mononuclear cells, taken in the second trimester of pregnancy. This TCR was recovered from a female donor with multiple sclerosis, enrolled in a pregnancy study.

CDR3 region: CASSSNGFRIYGYTF. The DNA of the CDR3 is TGTGCCAGCAGCTCCAACGGGTTCCGTATCTATGGCTACACCTTC. The rearrangement uses TRBV7-3 and TRBJ1-2; no reliable D call. From germline, CDR1 is SGHTA and CDR2 FQGTGA. The germline V and J ends were trimmed by 4 bases and 4 bases, with 16 bases remaining between them. The CDR3 totals 15 residues.